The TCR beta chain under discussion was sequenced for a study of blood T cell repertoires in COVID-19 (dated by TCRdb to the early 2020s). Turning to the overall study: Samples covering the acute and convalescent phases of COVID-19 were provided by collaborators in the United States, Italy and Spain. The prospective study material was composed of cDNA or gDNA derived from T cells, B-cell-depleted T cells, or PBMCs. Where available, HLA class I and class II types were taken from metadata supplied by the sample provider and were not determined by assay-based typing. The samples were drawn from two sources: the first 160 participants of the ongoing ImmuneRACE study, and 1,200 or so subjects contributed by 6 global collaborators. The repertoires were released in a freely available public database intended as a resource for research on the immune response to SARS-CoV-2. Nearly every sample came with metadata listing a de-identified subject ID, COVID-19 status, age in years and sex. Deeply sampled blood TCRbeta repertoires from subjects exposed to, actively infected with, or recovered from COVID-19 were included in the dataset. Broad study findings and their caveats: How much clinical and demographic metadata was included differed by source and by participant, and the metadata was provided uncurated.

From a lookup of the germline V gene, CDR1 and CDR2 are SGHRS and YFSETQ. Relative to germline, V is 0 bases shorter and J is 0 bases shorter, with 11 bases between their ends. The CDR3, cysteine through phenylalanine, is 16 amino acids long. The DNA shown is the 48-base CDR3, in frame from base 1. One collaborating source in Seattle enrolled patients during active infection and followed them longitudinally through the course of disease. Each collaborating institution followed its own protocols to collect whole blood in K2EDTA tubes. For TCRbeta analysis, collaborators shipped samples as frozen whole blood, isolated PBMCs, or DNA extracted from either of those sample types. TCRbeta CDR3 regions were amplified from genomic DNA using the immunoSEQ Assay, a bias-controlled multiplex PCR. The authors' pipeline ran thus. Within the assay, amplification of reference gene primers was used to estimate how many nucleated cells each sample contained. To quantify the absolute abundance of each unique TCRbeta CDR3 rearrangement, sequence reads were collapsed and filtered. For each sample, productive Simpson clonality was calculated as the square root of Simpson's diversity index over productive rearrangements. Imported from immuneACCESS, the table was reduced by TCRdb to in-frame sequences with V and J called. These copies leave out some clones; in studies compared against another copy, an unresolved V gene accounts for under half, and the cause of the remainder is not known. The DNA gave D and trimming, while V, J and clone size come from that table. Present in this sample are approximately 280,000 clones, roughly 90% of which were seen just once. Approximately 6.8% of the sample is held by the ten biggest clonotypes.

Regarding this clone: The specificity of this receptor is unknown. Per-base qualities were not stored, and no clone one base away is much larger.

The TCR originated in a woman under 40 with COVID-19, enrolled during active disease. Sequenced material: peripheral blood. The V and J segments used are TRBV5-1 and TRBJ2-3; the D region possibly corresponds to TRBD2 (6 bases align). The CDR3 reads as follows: CASSLGSGLSTDTQYF. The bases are TGCGCCAGCAGCTTGGGGAGCGGGCTCAGCACAGATACGCAGTATTTT.